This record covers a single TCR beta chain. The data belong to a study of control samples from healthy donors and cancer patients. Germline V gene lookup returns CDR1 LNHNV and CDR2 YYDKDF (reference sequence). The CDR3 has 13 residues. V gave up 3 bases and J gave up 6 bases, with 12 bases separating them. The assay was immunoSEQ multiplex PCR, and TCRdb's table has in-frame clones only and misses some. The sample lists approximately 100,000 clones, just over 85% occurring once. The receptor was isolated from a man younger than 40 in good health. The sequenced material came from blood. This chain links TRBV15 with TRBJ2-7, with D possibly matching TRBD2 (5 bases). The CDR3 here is CATSSGVASEQYF. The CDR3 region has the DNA TGTGCCACCAGCAGCGGGGTTGCCTCCGAGCAGTACTTC. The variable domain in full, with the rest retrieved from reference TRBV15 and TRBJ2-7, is DAMVIQNPRYQVTQFGKPVTLSCSQTLNHNVMYWYQQKSSQAPKLLFHYYDKDFNNEADTPDNFQSRRPNTSFCFLDIRSPGLGDTAMYLCATSSGVASEQYFGPGTRLTVT.